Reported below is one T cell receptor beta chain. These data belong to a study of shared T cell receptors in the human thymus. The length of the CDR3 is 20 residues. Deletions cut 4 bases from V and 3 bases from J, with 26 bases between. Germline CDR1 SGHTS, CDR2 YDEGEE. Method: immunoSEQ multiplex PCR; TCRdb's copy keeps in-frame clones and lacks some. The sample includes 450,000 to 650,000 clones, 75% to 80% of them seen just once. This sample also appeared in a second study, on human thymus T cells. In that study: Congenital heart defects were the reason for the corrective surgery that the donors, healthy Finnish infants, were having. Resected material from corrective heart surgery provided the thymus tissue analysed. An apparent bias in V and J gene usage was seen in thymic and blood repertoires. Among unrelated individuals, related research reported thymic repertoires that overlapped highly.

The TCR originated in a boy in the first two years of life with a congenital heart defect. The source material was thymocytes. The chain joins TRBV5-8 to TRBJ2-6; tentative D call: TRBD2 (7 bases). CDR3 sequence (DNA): TGTGCCAGCAGCCCTACCTACGGGAGGCAGGGGAATTTTGGGGCCAACGTCCTGACTTTC. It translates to CASSPTYGRQGNFGANVLTF.